This entry lists 28 T cell receptor beta chains sequenced from one sample in a study of beta chain features in type 1 diabetes. As every portion of the isolated RNA was reverse transcribed, the sequencing read expressed TCRB transcripts. TCRdb's table, derived via immunoSEQ multiplex PCR, lists solely in-frame clones and lacks some. The sample holds about 290,000 clones, around 7.8% seen once. Sequencing was performed on central memory CD4+ T cells from blood. Every receptor here comes from a woman aged 18-29 years in good health.

This chain joins TRBV6-1 and TRBJ2-6; the D call may be TRBD1 or TRBD2 (5 bases each). V gave up 3 bases and J gave up 0 bases, with 9 bases separating them. Looked up from germline, CDR1 is MNHNS and CDR2 is SASEGT. There are 16 residues in the CDR3. CDR3 loop: CASSDAGASGANVLTF. CDR3 nucleotides: TGTGCCAGCAGTGACGCCGGGGCCTCTGGGGCCAACGTCCTGACTTTC.

This clone appeared a few times. J is TRBJ1-3 and V is TRBV29-1; 7 nucleotides line up with TRBD1. The CDR3 spans 13 residues. After removal of 7 bases from V and 2 bases from J, the junction contained 5 bases not matched to a gene. Germline V gives CDR1 SQVTM, CDR2 ANQGSEA. This chain's CDR3 is CSALQGTGNTIYF. The CDR3 nucleotides read TGCAGCGCCCTACAGGGGACTGGAAACACCATATATTTT. Filled out from reference TRBV29-1 and TRBJ1-3, the complete variable domain reads SAVISQKPSRDICQRGTSLTIQCQVDSQVTMMFWYRQQPGQSLTLIATANQGSEATYESGFVIDKFPISRPNLTFSTLTVSNMSPEDSSIYLCSALQGTGNTIYFGEGSWLTVV.

The sample holds a few counts of this clone. The V call is TRBV7-2, the J call TRBJ2-1; 12 bases agree with TRBD2. Germline CDR1 is SGHTA and CDR2 is FQGNSA. The CDR3 length is 14 residues. After removal of 1 base from V and 14 bases from J, the junction contained 6 bases not matched to a gene. The CDR3 region has the DNA TGTGCCAGCAGCTTAGGGCCTAGCGGGGGGGCAAAGTTCTTC. Its protein product is CASSLGPSGGAKFF.

In its sample, this clone was seen a few times. The chain is built from TRBV7-2 and TRBJ2-3, with TRBD1 identical over 9 bases. Per the germline V gene, CDR1 is SGHTA and CDR2 is FQGNSA. V shed 5 bases, J shed 2 bases, and the junction held 17 bases outside the gene matches. The CDR3 is 19 residues long. The CDR3 protein is CASSPGILQGAGHTDTQYF. The DNA of the CDR3 is TGTGCCAGCAGCCCGGGGATCTTACAGGGGGCCGGTCACACAGATACGCAGTATTTT.

The chain employs TRBV6-1 and TRBJ2-7; D may be TRBD1 (6 bases). The V end was cut by 5 bases, the J end by 2 bases, with 13 bases between. The CDR3 sequence is 14 residues long. Per germline, CDR1 MNHNS and CDR2 SASEGT. The CDR3 sequence: CASSSDRPPYEQYV. The CDR3 coding sequence is TGTGCCAGCAGTAGTGACAGGCCCCCCTACGAGCAGTACGTC.

This clone showed up many times. The CDR3 coding sequence is TGTGCCAGCAGCCCCCCCGGGGACTACGGGGTCTACGAGCAGTACGTC. Translated, it gives CASSPPGDYGVYEQYV. V gene TRBV7-8 combines with J gene TRBJ2-7; 7 bases match TRBD2. The CDR3 extends over 16 amino acids. Trimming cost V 5 bases and J 3 bases; bases outside gene matches: 13. Germline V gene lookup returns CDR1 SGHVS and CDR2 FQNEAQ.

This clone came up a few times. A read error is possible here, since a much larger clone lies one base away. The CDR3 loop reads CASSGGQQETQYF. CDR3 coding DNA: TGTGCCAGCAGCGGCGGACAGCAAGAGACCCAGTACTTC. The gene calls are TRBV7-2 and TRBJ2-5; a possible D gene is TRBD1 (6 bases). The CDR3 consists of 13 residues. V was clipped by 5 bases and J by 2 bases, with 9 bases between them. Germline V gene data show CDR1 as SGHTA and CDR2 as FQGNSA.

This clone was seen only a few times. V usage is TRBV18 and J usage is TRBJ2-7, with 10 bases that match TRBD2. Germline V lookup: CDR1 KGHSH, CDR2 LQKENI. V gave up 4 bases and J gave up 2 bases; unmatched junction bases: 5. The CDR3 loop spans 15 amino acids. For the CDR3, the DNA is TGTGCCAGCTCACAACTAGCGGGAACCGCCTACGAGCAGTACTTC. It codes for CASSQLAGTAYEQYF.

This clone was found a few times. The chain carries TRBV7-2 and TRBJ1-1, with D perhaps TRBD1 (5 bases). Looked up from germline, CDR1 is SGHTA and CDR2 is FQGNSA. Trimming took 3 bases from V and 8 from J, leaving 13 bases between them. The CDR3 has 13 residues. CDR3 in amino acids: CASSFGTQREAFF. CDR3 DNA sequence: TGTGCCAGCAGCTTCGGGACGCAAAGAGAAGCTTTCTTT.

This clone turned up a few times. Other DNA sequences from this sample encode an identical CDR3 as well. This chain connects TRBV7-2 to TRBJ2-1, with 7 bases identical to TRBD2. The V gene's germline CDR1 is SGHTA and CDR2 FQGNSA. Trimming at V came to 5 bases and at J to 4 bases, leaving 2 bases not matched to a gene. The CDR3 contains 13 residues. The CDR3 nucleotides are TGTGCCAGCAGCCGGGACTATTACAATGAGCAGTTCTTC. It codes for CASSRDYYNEQFF. Filled out from reference TRBV7-2 and TRBJ2-1, the complete variable domain reads GAGVSQSPSNKVTEKGKDVELRCDPISGHTALYWYRQSLGQGLEFLIYFQGNSAPDKSGLPSDRFSAERTGGSVSTLTIQRTQQEDSAVYLCASSRDYYNEQFFGPGTRLTVL.

The CDR3 sequence: CASSLGTGGSGELFF. For the CDR3, the DNA is TGCGCCAGCAGCTTAGGGACAGGGGGATCCGGGGAGCTGTTTTTT. V usage is TRBV5-1 and J usage is TRBJ2-2, with 11 bases matching TRBD1. This CDR3 comprises 15 residues. V lost 2 bases, J lost 6 bases, and 3 bases stayed unmatched. Looked up from germline, CDR1 is SGHRS and CDR2 is YFSETQ.

This clone was detected only a few times. The chain employs TRBV9 and TRBJ2-3, with 8 positions matching TRBD2. Germline V gene data show CDR1 as SGDLS and CDR2 as YYNGEE. The V gene end was trimmed by 6 bases and the J gene end by 4 bases; junction bases not matched to a gene: 10. This CDR3 contains 15 residues. Here the CDR3 DNA reads TGTGCCAGCACCCGACTAGCGCAAGTGGCAGATACGCAGTATTTT. Its protein product is CASTRLAQVADTQYF.

This clone showed up many times. The chain has TRBV5-1 and TRBJ2-1, with no clear D. The CDR3 is 14 amino acids. Germline V gene data show CDR1 as SGHRS and CDR2 as YFSETQ. Trimming cost V 1 base and J 6 bases, with 11 bases left between them. CDR3 in amino acids: CASSLWLQSNEQFF. CDR3 sequence (DNA): TGCGCCAGCAGCTTGTGGCTCCAGAGCAATGAGCAGTTCTTC.

This clone showed up many times. This rearrangement joins TRBV6-4 to TRBJ2-3; no definite D call. Trimming removed 5 bases from V and 8 bases from J, with 11 bases in between. Germline CDR1 is MRHNA and CDR2 is SNTAGT. This CDR3 is built from 12 residues. CDR3 bases: TGTGCCAGCAGTCCCTGGGTGGGTACGCAGTATTTT. This encodes CASSPWVGTQYF.

The chain uses TRBV7-2 and TRBJ2-2; no clear D. The CDR3 is 15 amino acids. CDR1 is SGHTA, CDR2 FQGNSA, per germline. Trimming took 1 base from V and 0 from J, leaving 6 bases between them. CDR3 bases: TGTGCCAGCAGCTTAGTGCAGGCGAACACCGGGGAGCTGTTTTTT. Protein sequence: CASSLVQANTGELFF.

A note on this clone: One junction end does not reproduce the germline sequence, and a read error may be involved. The rearrangement links TRBV5-4 to TRBJ2-1; TRBD1 aligns across 11 bases. The CDR3 is made up of 15 amino acids. Germline loops: CDR1 SGHNT, CDR2 YYREEE (reference sequence). The CDR3 here is CASRLDRGPYNEQFF. CDR3 in DNA: TGTGCCAGCAGGTTGGACAGGGGGCCCTACAATGAGCAGTTCTTC.

Many counts were recorded for this clone. V gene TRBV4-2 combines with J gene TRBJ2-5; 7 nucleotides match TRBD2. Unmatched junction bases numbered 10, after V lost 3 bases and J lost 3 bases. Germline V gene data show CDR1 as LGHNA and CDR2 as YNFKEQ. This CDR3 comprises 16 residues. The CDR3 loop is CASSQATTSEKETQYF. The CDR3 DNA follows: TGTGCCAGCAGCCAGGCTACCACTAGCGAGAAAGAGACCCAGTACTTC.

The V and J genes are TRBV4-3 and TRBJ1-2, with D possibly matching TRBD1 (6 bases). The CDR3 has 18 residues. Trimming removed 2 bases from V and 7 bases from J, with 26 bases in between. In germline, CDR1 is LGHNA, CDR2 YSLEER. CDR3 sequence (DNA): TGCGCCAGCAGCCAACGTGCGGGCCAGGGGCTGGGATATGGTGGCTACACCTTC. Protein: CASSQRAGQGLGYGGYTF.

The chain links TRBV2 to TRBJ2-5; 10 positions agree with TRBD1. CDR1 and CDR2 (germline): SNHLY, FYNNEI. The CDR3 totals 16 residues. The junction had 11 bases not matched to a gene; V was cut back by 6 bases and J by 4 bases. The CDR3 loop is CASSHGLGQGVETQYF. The CDR3 region has the DNA TGTGCCAGCAGCCACGGCCTAGGACAGGGGGTAGAGACCCAGTACTTC.

DNA for the CDR3: TGTGCCAGCAGACAGGGAGGGACAGATACGCAGTATTTT. Translated: CASRQGGTDTQYF. This chain links TRBV28 with TRBJ2-3, with D possibly TRBD2 on 7 matching bases. CDR1 MDHEN and CDR2 SYDVKM come from the germline V gene. There are 13 residues in the CDR3. The V and J ends lost 6 bases and 3 bases respectively, with 10 bases between them. Supplemented by reference TRBV28 and TRBJ2-3, the full variable domain reads DVKVTQSSRYLVKRTGEKVFLECVQDMDHENMFWYRQDPGLGLRLIYFSYDVKMKEKGDIPEGYSVSREKKERFSLILESASTNQTSMYLCASRQGGTDTQYFGPGTRLTVL.

The chain uses TRBV11-2 and TRBJ2-2; 7 bases fit TRBD2. The junction had 6 bases not matched to a gene; V was cut back by 4 bases and J by 4 bases. CDR3 size: 15 residues. Germline CDR1 and CDR2: SGHAT and FQNNGV. The CDR3 is CASSSGLYTTGELFF. CDR3 coding DNA: TGTGCCAGCAGCTCGGGACTATATACCACCGGGGAGCTGTTTTTT.

This clone was seen a few times. The chain carries TRBV30 and TRBJ1-2, with D hard to call. V was shortened by 2 bases and J by 13 bases, with 14 bases between the two germline ends. Germline V gene data show CDR1 as GTSNPN and CDR2 as SVGIG (reference sequence). This CDR3 spans 11 amino acids. In DNA, the CDR3 is TGTGCCTGGAGTTATTTAGACTCGTCCACCTTC. The encoded protein is CAWSYLDSSTF.

The rearrangement links TRBV28 to TRBJ2-1, with TRBD1 matching over 10 bases. Germline V gene data show CDR1 as MDHEN and CDR2 as SYDVKM. This CDR3 is 14 amino acids long. V was pared by 5 bases and J by 8 bases, with 6 bases of the junction left unmatched. The CDR3 is CASSPSTGGYEQFF. The CDR3 coding sequence is TGTGCCAGCAGTCCTTCGACAGGGGGCTATGAGCAGTTCTTC.

The chain uses TRBV4-3 and TRBJ1-4; tentatively, D is TRBD1 (5 bases). Germline V gene sequence: CDR1 LGHNA, CDR2 YSLEER. Trimming stripped 1 base from V and 5 bases from J, with 11 bases between. The CDR3 is 15 amino acids. The CDR3 protein is CASSQAGGRNEKLFF. The CDR3 region has the DNA TGCGCCAGCAGCCAAGCCGGGGGTCGGAATGAAAAACTGTTTTTT.

The chain recombines TRBV7-2 with TRBJ2-1; 9 bases agree with TRBD1. The V and J ends lost 1 base and 15 bases, in that order; junction bases with no gene match: 16. CDR3 length: 16 residues. Germline lookup yields CDR1 SGHTA and CDR2 FQGNSA. The DNA of the CDR3 is TGTGCCAGCAGCTTAGAGGGGGCCCGGTCCGGGACAGGGCGGTTCTTC. Encoded protein: CASSLEGARSGTGRFF.

Only a few counts were recorded for this clone. The V and J genes are TRBV5-1 and TRBJ2-5; no definite D call. The CDR3 consists of 13 residues. The germline gives CDR1 SGHRS, CDR2 YFSETQ. The V gene lost 2 bases and the J gene lost 2 bases, with 7 bases spanning the gap. CDR3 region: CASSLTPQETQYF. The CDR3 coding sequence is TGCGCCAGCAGCTTAACACCGCAAGAGACCCAGTACTTC.

The J gene is TRBJ2-7, the V gene TRBV28; TRBD2 is a possible D gene (7 bases). Germline CDR1 and CDR2: MDHEN and SYDVKM. CDR3 length: 15 residues. V lost 4 bases to trimming and J lost 4 bases, with 17 bases between them. The CDR3 nucleotides read TGTGCCAGCAGTTCCGCGGGGGCAGAGTCGTACGAGCAGTACGTC. As protein: CASSSAGAESYEQYV.

The chain has TRBV7-2 and TRBJ2-1; D call uncertain. The CDR3 covers 11 residues. Germline CDR1 reads SGHTA; CDR2 reads FQGNSA. V lost 5 bases and J lost 9, with 8 bases in between. CDR3 sequence (DNA): TGTGCCAGCAGCCTAAGTATTGAGCAGTTCTTC. As protein: CASSLSIEQFF.